These T cell receptor beta chains were read from a single sample in a study of graft-versus-host responses after intestinal transplantation. The antigens of these receptors remain unknown. The table came from immunoSEQ multiplex PCR; TCRdb's copy has only in-frame clones and leaves some out. The repertoire holds under 130,000 clones, with approximately 93% as singletons. Specimen: unstimulated CD8+ T cells sorted from spleen or lymph node cells, collected before intestinal transplant. Source of these receptors: a human donor who received an intestinal transplant. CDR3s include the opening cysteine and the closing phenylalanine or tryptophan. D genes are given only for firm matches. The size of a clone is reported for some rows only, either as once, few or many, or as a class for expanded clones.

j_gene: TRBJ1-5; v_gene: TRBV11-2; d_gene: .; abundance: .; CDR3nt: TGTGCCAGCAGCTTAGGTCTGAGCAATCAGCCCCAGCATTTT; CDR3aa: CASSLGLSNQPQHF
j_gene: TRBJ2-5; v_gene: TRBV4-1; d_gene: .; abundance: once; CDR3nt: TGCGCCAGCAGCCAAGCCGAGACCCAGTACTTC; CDR3aa: CASSQAETQYF
j_gene: TRBJ1-5; v_gene: TRBV29-1; d_gene: .; abundance: .; CDR3nt: TGCAGCGTTGAAGGGGGCACCAATCAGCCCCAGCATTTT; CDR3aa: CSVEGGTNQPQHF
j_gene: TRBJ1-1; v_gene: TRBV30; d_gene: .; abundance: .; CDR3nt: TGTGCCTGGTCTAAGACAGGTTTCATGAACACTGAAGCTTTCTTT; CDR3aa: CAWSKTGFMNTEAFF
j_gene: TRBJ1-4; v_gene: TRBV7-9; d_gene: .; abundance: .; CDR3nt: TGTGCCAGCAGCTTTTATGCTCAGGGGACTAATGAAAAACTGTTTTTT; CDR3aa: CASSFYAQGTNEKLFF
j_gene: TRBJ2-3; v_gene: TRBV7-9; d_gene: .; abundance: .; CDR3nt: TGTGCCAGCAGCTTTTCCCTAGCAGATACGCAGTATTTT; CDR3aa: CASSFSLADTQYF
j_gene: TRBJ2-7; v_gene: TRBV7-6; d_gene: .; abundance: .; CDR3nt: TGTGCCAGCAGCCCAACCCCGGGAACTTCCTACGAGCAGTACTTC; CDR3aa: CASSPTPGTSYEQYF
j_gene: TRBJ2-2; v_gene: TRBV7-3; d_gene: .; abundance: few; CDR3nt: TGTGCCAGCAGCCAGACAGGTTCCACCGGGGAGCTGTTTTTT; CDR3aa: CASSQTGSTGELFF
j_gene: TRBJ2-7; v_gene: TRBV13; d_gene: TRBD2; abundance: .; CDR3nt: TGTGCCAGCAGCTTGGGACGGCCCGGGACTAGCGGTACCTACGAGCAGTACTTC; CDR3aa: CASSLGRPGTSGTYEQYF
j_gene: TRBJ2-7; v_gene: TRBV4-1; d_gene: TRBD2; abundance: .; CDR3nt: TGCGCCAGCAGCCTGACTAGCGGGACCATATTAGAGCAGTACTTC; CDR3aa: CASSLTSGTILEQYF
j_gene: TRBJ2-1; v_gene: TRBV11-2; d_gene: .; abundance: .; CDR3nt: TGTGCCAGCAGCTTCAGGTACAATGAGCAGTTCTTC; CDR3aa: CASSFRYNEQFF
j_gene: TRBJ2-2; v_gene: TRBV5-4; d_gene: .; abundance: .; CDR3nt: TGTGCCAGCAGCTTGGACGGTAGCGCCGGGGAGCTGTTTTTT; CDR3aa: CASSLDGSAGELFF
j_gene: TRBJ2-7; v_gene: TRBV7-6; d_gene: .; abundance: .; CDR3nt: TGTGCCAGCAGCTTGGGGGGACCTGACGAGCAGTACTTC; CDR3aa: CASSLGGPDEQYF
j_gene: TRBJ1-1; v_gene: TRBV5-6; d_gene: .; abundance: .; CDR3nt: TGTGCCAGCAGTCTCTCCTATGCGGAAGCTTTCTTT; CDR3aa: CASSLSYAEAFF
j_gene: TRBJ2-1; v_gene: TRBV4-1; d_gene: .; abundance: .; CDR3nt: TGCGCCAGCAGCCGGACTTTCGCCTACAATGAGCAGTTCTTC; CDR3aa: CASSRTFAYNEQFF
j_gene: TRBJ1-1; v_gene: TRBV2; d_gene: .; abundance: .; CDR3nt: TGTGCCAGCAGTGATGAAGCCAGGCCCCCTGAAGCTTTCTTT; CDR3aa: CASSDEARPPEAFF
j_gene: TRBJ1-1; v_gene: TRBV10-1; d_gene: .; abundance: .; CDR3nt: TGCGCCAGCCCCCCACCAAGAAGGAACACTGAAGCTTTCTTT; CDR3aa: CASPPPRRNTEAFF
j_gene: TRBJ2-7; v_gene: TRBV7-9; d_gene: .; abundance: .; CDR3nt: TGTGCCAGCAGCCAGGGAATCTACGAGCAGTACTTC; CDR3aa: CASSQGIYEQYF
j_gene: TRBJ2-7; v_gene: TRBV10-3; d_gene: .; abundance: .; CDR3nt: TGTGCCACCACGGACAGAACCTACGAGCAGTACTTC; CDR3aa: CATTDRTYEQYF
j_gene: TRBJ2-5; v_gene: TRBV25-1; d_gene: .; abundance: once; CDR3nt: TGTGCCAGCAGTGAGGTCGGGGGAATCTTAGAGACCCAGTACTTC; CDR3aa: CASSEVGGILETQYF
j_gene: TRBJ2-5; v_gene: TRBV7-9; d_gene: .; abundance: .; CDR3nt: TGTGCCAGCAGCTTAGTTGTAGGGGGGTCGGAGACCCAGTACTTC; CDR3aa: CASSLVVGGSETQYF
j_gene: TRBJ1-2; v_gene: TRBV4-1; d_gene: TRBD1; abundance: .; CDR3nt: TGCGCCAGCAGCCAACTCCCGTACAGGGCAGGGGGCTATGGCTACACCTTC; CDR3aa: CASSQLPYRAGGYGYTF
j_gene: TRBJ2-5; v_gene: TRBV7-9; d_gene: TRBD2; abundance: once; CDR3nt: TGTGCCAGCAGCCGCTGGACTAGCGGGGAGGAGACCCAGTACTTC; CDR3aa: CASSRWTSGEETQYF
j_gene: TRBJ1-1; v_gene: TRBV4-1; d_gene: .; abundance: .; CDR3nt: TGCGCCAGCAGCCAGGGTACTGAAGCTTTCTTT; CDR3aa: CASSQGTEAFF
j_gene: TRBJ1-1; v_gene: TRBV19; d_gene: .; abundance: few; CDR3nt: TGTGCCAGTAGTATAATGAACTCTGAAGCTTTCTTT; CDR3aa: CASSIMNSEAFF
j_gene: TRBJ1-2; v_gene: TRBV7-9; d_gene: .; abundance: .; CDR3nt: TGTGCCAGCAGCTTAACCGCCAAGGACGGGAGGGTTGGCTACACCTTC; CDR3aa: CASSLTAKDGRVGYTF
j_gene: TRBJ1-1; v_gene: TRBV19; d_gene: .; abundance: .; CDR3nt: TGTGCCAGTAGTATTGGGGCTGAAGCTTTCTTT; CDR3aa: CASSIGAEAFF
j_gene: TRBJ1-5; v_gene: TRBV4-1; d_gene: .; abundance: .; CDR3nt: TGCGCCAGCAGCCCTACCTCAGACGCTAATCAGCCCCAGCATTTT; CDR3aa: CASSPTSDANQPQHF
j_gene: TRBJ2-1; v_gene: TRBV6-5; d_gene: TRBD2; abundance: .; CDR3nt: TGTGCCAGCAGTTCCGGGACTAGCGGGGTAAATGAGCAGTTCTTC; CDR3aa: CASSSGTSGVNEQFF
j_gene: TRBJ1-1; v_gene: TRBV7-9; d_gene: TRBD1; abundance: few; CDR3nt: TGTGCCACCCAACAGGGGGGGAGCACTGAAGCTTTCTTT; CDR3aa: CATQQGGSTEAFF
j_gene: TRBJ1-4; v_gene: TRBV11-2; d_gene: .; abundance: .; CDR3nt: TGTGCCAGCAGCTTAGCAAAGGGGGAAAAACTGTTTTTT; CDR3aa: CASSLAKGEKLFF
j_gene: TRBJ1-1; v_gene: TRBV19; d_gene: .; abundance: .; CDR3nt: TGTGCCAGTAGTCCGTTTTGGGGGGCAGAAGGAACTGAAGCTTTCTTT; CDR3aa: CASSPFWGAEGTEAFF
j_gene: TRBJ2-7; v_gene: TRBV6-1; d_gene: .; abundance: few; CDR3nt: TGTGCCAGCAGTGAATCATACGAGCAGTACTTC; CDR3aa: CASSESYEQYF
j_gene: TRBJ1-1; v_gene: TRBV15; d_gene: TRBD1; abundance: .; CDR3nt: TGTGCCACCAGCAGCTACAGGGGAAGCGACACTGAAGCTTTCTTT; CDR3aa: CATSSYRGSDTEAFF
j_gene: TRBJ2-3; v_gene: TRBV9; d_gene: TRBD2; abundance: .; CDR3nt: TGTGCCAGCAGCGTAACTAGCGGGGTCGCAGATACGCAGTATTTT; CDR3aa: CASSVTSGVADTQYF
j_gene: TRBJ2-5; v_gene: TRBV25-1; d_gene: TRBD2; abundance: .; CDR3nt: TGTGCCAGACTTAGCGGGAGAAAGACCCAGTACTTC; CDR3aa: CARLSGRKTQYF
j_gene: TRBJ2-3; v_gene: TRBV7-2; d_gene: .; abundance: .; CDR3nt: TGTGCCAGCAGCTTGGGGGACTCGCCTTTCACAGATACGCAGTATTTT; CDR3aa: CASSLGDSPFTDTQYF
j_gene: TRBJ1-1; v_gene: TRBV10-1; d_gene: .; abundance: .; CDR3nt: TGCGCCAGCAGTGAGTCCTACGGAAAGAACACTGAAGCTTTCTTT; CDR3aa: CASSESYGKNTEAFF
j_gene: TRBJ2-5; v_gene: TRBV9; d_gene: .; abundance: .; CDR3nt: TGTGCCAGCAGCGTAGGCGGGGAGCAAGAGACCCAGTACTTC; CDR3aa: CASSVGGEQETQYF
j_gene: TRBJ1-2; v_gene: TRBV28; d_gene: .; abundance: .; CDR3nt: TGTGCCAGCAGCCACGGGGATGGCTACACCTTC; CDR3aa: CASSHGDGYTF
j_gene: TRBJ2-5; v_gene: TRBV6-4; d_gene: TRBD2; abundance: .; CDR3nt: TGTGCCAGCAGTGACCCCAGGAAATGCCTAGCGGGGGGGACAGAGACCCAGTACTTC; CDR3aa: CASSDPRKCLAGGTETQYF
j_gene: TRBJ1-1; v_gene: TRBV5-1; d_gene: .; abundance: .; CDR3nt: TGCGCCAGCAGCCTCCTGGGCGGGCCCGCCGAAGCTTTCTTT; CDR3aa: CASSLLGGPAEAFF
j_gene: TRBJ1-5; v_gene: TRBV9; d_gene: .; abundance: .; CDR3nt: TGTGCCAGCAGCGACGACCTAAGCAATCAGCCCCAGCATTTT; CDR3aa: CASSDDLSNQPQHF
j_gene: TRBJ1-6; v_gene: TRBV6-5; d_gene: .; abundance: .; CDR3nt: TGTGCCAGCAGCCTAGTCCAGGGGATTTATTCACCCCTCCACTTT; CDR3aa: CASSLVQGIYSPLHF
j_gene: TRBJ2-7; v_gene: TRBV2; d_gene: .; abundance: .; CDR3nt: TGTGCCAGCAGTGGTCCCCACTACGAGCAGTACTTC; CDR3aa: CASSGPHYEQYF
j_gene: TRBJ1-5; v_gene: TRBV7-6; d_gene: .; abundance: .; CDR3nt: TGTGCCAGCAGCTTAGAGCCAGATCAGCCCCAGCATTTT; CDR3aa: CASSLEPDQPQHF
j_gene: TRBJ2-3; v_gene: TRBV6-1; d_gene: .; abundance: .; CDR3nt: TGTGCCAGCAGGGGGTTTGAAGATACGCAGTATTTT; CDR3aa: CASRGFEDTQYF
j_gene: TRBJ2-7; v_gene: TRBV5-6; d_gene: .; abundance: .; CDR3nt: TGTGCCAGCAGCTTGGGGGGGCTGGAGGAGCAGTACTTC; CDR3aa: CASSLGGLEEQYF
j_gene: TRBJ2-2; v_gene: TRBV4-1; d_gene: TRBD2; abundance: .; CDR3nt: TGCGCCAGCAGCCAAGTTCTTTTCCCGCTAGCGGGGGACACCGGGGAGCTGTTTTTT; CDR3aa: CASSQVLFPLAGDTGELFF
j_gene: TRBJ1-6; v_gene: TRBV6-1; d_gene: .; abundance: .; CDR3nt: TGTGCCAGCAGGCAGGTTATTAATTCACCCCTCCACTTT; CDR3aa: CASRQVINSPLHF
j_gene: TRBJ1-2; v_gene: TRBV5-4; d_gene: TRBD1; abundance: .; CDR3nt: TGTGCCAGCAGCTTGAGGGGGCCGGGGAATGGCTACACCTTC; CDR3aa: CASSLRGPGNGYTF
j_gene: TRBJ2-2; v_gene: TRBV2; d_gene: .; abundance: .; CDR3nt: TGTGCCAGCAGTGACAATCCCCCCACGAGTCACACCGGGGAGCTGTTTTTT; CDR3aa: CASSDNPPTSHTGELFF